Each of the 21 T cell receptor beta chains below was sequenced from the same sample in a study of T-cell memory formation after mild COVID-19. TCRdb itself ran the 5' RACE reads through MiXCR, one entry per CDR3 protein. The sample holds 150,000 to 200,000 distinct CDR3 sequences; about a fifth are singletons and the top ten take 20% to 25%. The sequencing input was PBMCs or a T cell subset sorted from them (not recorded which). These receptors originate from an adult woman who had mild COVID-19 (a few samples of this study predate the infection). Cell type and time point are not known.

This chain links TRBV29-1 with TRBJ2-3; TRBD2 aligns across 8 bases. CDR3 size: 15 residues. From germline, CDR1 is SQVTM and CDR2 ANQGSEA. After removal of 8 bases from V and 0 bases from J, the junction contained 10 bases not matched to a gene. The CDR3 sequence is CSSAGGDSSTDTQYF. For the CDR3, the DNA is TGCAGCTCCGCCGGGGGGGATTCTAGCACAGATACGCAGTATTTT.

In this sample, this clonotype turned up a few times. The gene calls are TRBV7-9 and TRBJ2-5, with 8 positions matching TRBD1. The CDR3 runs 16 residues. The V and J ends lost 0 bases and 4 bases, in that order; junction bases with no gene match: 7. Germline CDR1 SEHNR, CDR2 FQNEAQ (reference sequence). The CDR3 DNA follows: TGTGCCAGCAGCTTAGCCGGCAGGGGGCCGAGAGAGACCCAGTACTTC. Its translation: CASSLAGRGPRETQYF.

This clonotype was picked up a small number of times. CDR3 in DNA: TGCAGTGCTAGAGGGGACTATGGCTACACCTTC. This sequence encodes CSARGDYGYTF. The V and J genes are TRBV20-1 and TRBJ1-2, with D unresolved. The CDR3 is 11 amino acids. The V end lost 1 base, the J end lost 3 bases, and 3 bases lay between the germline ends. The V gene's germline CDR1 is DFQATT and CDR2 SNEGSKA (reference sequence).

This clonotype was counted once. The V call is TRBV7-9, the J call TRBJ1-1; the D is unclear. The CDR3 length is 11 residues. The germline V gene encodes CDR1 SEHNR and CDR2 FQNEAQ (reference sequence). V was shortened by 4 bases and J by 6 bases, with 6 bases between the two germline ends. For the CDR3, the DNA is TGTGCCAGCAGCTCGGGTGCTGAAGCTTTCTTT. Translating gives CASSSGAEAFF. Drawing the rest from reference TRBV7-9 and TRBJ1-1, the complete variable domain is DTGVSQNPRHKITKRGQNVTFRCDPISEHNRLYWYRQTLGQGPEFLTYFQNEAQLEKSRLLSDRFSAERPKGSFSTLEIQRTEQGDSAMYLCASSSGAEAFFGQGTRLTVV.

The chain recombines TRBV29-1 with TRBJ2-3, with D possibly matching TRBD1 (6 bases). Germline assignment: CDR1 SQVTM and CDR2 ANQGSEA. This CDR3 contains 15 residues. V lost 2 bases and J lost 0, with 12 bases in between. The CDR3 DNA reads TGCAGCGTTGAACACAGGGATCGCAGCACAGATACGCAGTATTTT. Amino acids: CSVEHRDRSTDTQYF.

This clonotype was seen at least ten times. The chain employs TRBV7-6 and TRBJ2-1; possibly TRBD2 for D (6 bases). The CDR3 runs 15 residues. Germline values: CDR1 SGHVS, CDR2 FNYEAQ. Trimming stripped 0 bases from V and 4 bases from J, with 10 bases between. CDR3 residues: CASSLAGGNYNEQFF. In DNA, the CDR3 is TGTGCCAGCAGCTTAGCAGGAGGGAATTACAATGAGCAGTTCTTC.

This clonotype was seen a handful of times. The chain combines TRBV29-1 with TRBJ2-7; D not resolved. This CDR3 has 10 residues. Trimming removed 5 bases from V and 6 bases from J, with 8 bases in between. Looked up from germline, CDR1 is SQVTM and CDR2 is ANQGSEA. Here the CDR3 reads CSVLGSEQYF. The CDR3 region has the DNA TGCAGCGTTCTAGGCTCCGAGCAGTACTTC.

The CDR3 here is CASRPDPSIRTEAFF. CDR3 bases: TGTGCCAGCAGGCCGGACCCTAGCATACGCACTGAAGCTTTCTTT. V is TRBV3-1 and J is TRBJ1-1, with D hard to call. The V gene lost 6 bases and the J gene lost 4 bases, with 18 bases spanning the gap. CDR1 is LGHDT and CDR2 is YNNKEL in the germline V gene (reference sequence). The CDR3 contains 15 residues.

This clonotype was observed a handful of times. The V call is TRBV12-3 or TRBV12-4, the J call TRBJ2-2; possible D gene TRBD2, 6 bases. Trimming pared 7 bases from V and 2 bases from J, leaving 11 bases between. This CDR3 is 14 amino acids long. CDR3 sequence reads: CASTRDFNTGELFF. The CDR3 bases are TGTGCCAGCACCCGGGACTTTAACACCGGGGAGCTGTTTTTT.

The rearrangement joins TRBV27 to TRBJ1-1; D gene uncertain. With 2 bases removed from V and 5 bases from J, the gap between germline ends came to 12 bases. The CDR3 length is 14 residues. The V gene's germline CDR1 is MNHEY and CDR2 SMNVEV (reference sequence). In DNA, the CDR3 is TGTGCCAGCAGTTTAGGAGGTCGGGGAACTGAAGCTTTCTTT. Protein product: CASSLGGRGTEAFF.

The chain employs TRBV5-1 and TRBJ2-5, with D unclear. The CDR3 runs 15 residues. V gave up 0 bases and J gave up 4 bases, with 13 bases separating them. Germline loops: CDR1 SGHRS, CDR2 YFSETQ. The CDR3 DNA reads TGCGCCAGCAGCTTGGGAGTTGGGCTGGGAGAGACCCAGTACTTC. Protein product: CASSLGVGLGETQYF.

The sample holds a few counts of this clonotype. The CDR3 is CASTLLGTGRDTQYF. In DNA form, the CDR3 reads TGTGCCAGCACCCTCCTGGGGACAGGGAGGGATACGCAGTATTTT. This sequence joins TRBV12-3 or TRBV12-4 and TRBJ2-3; 9 nucleotides align to TRBD1. The length of the CDR3 is 15 residues. V dropped 7 bases and J dropped 6; count of bases not matched to a gene: 11.

To note about this clonotype: The final CDR3 position lacks the conserved phenylalanine or tryptophan, pointing to a likely read error. This rearrangement joins TRBV3-1 to TRBJ2-5; 10 bases line up with TRBD2. CDR3 size: 16 residues. Germline CDR1 is LGHDT and CDR2 is YNNKEL (reference sequence). V gave up 0 bases and J gave up 5 bases; unmatched junction bases: 6. The CDR3 spells CASSQDLGLAVETQYL. The CDR3 nucleotides read TGTGCCAGCAGCCAAGATTTAGGACTAGCGGTGGAGACCCAGTACTTA.

V usage is TRBV3-1 and J usage is TRBJ2-6, with TRBD2 matching 11 bases. J lost 0 bases, V lost 0 bases, and 4 bases had no gene match. Germline V gene sequence: CDR1 LGHDT, CDR2 YNNKEL (reference sequence). The CDR3 contains 19 residues. CDR3 protein: CASSQERLAGGSGANVLTF. DNA for the CDR3: TGTGCCAGCAGCCAAGAACGGCTAGCGGGGGGCTCTGGGGCCAACGTCCTGACTTTC.

In this sample, this clonotype turned up a few times. V gene TRBV4-1 combines with J gene TRBJ2-5; D is perhaps TRBD1 (5 bases). Germline-derived CDR1 and CDR2 are MGHRA and YSYEKL. This CDR3 has 14 residues. The V end was cut by 3 bases, the J end by 0 bases, with 8 bases between. In DNA form, the CDR3 reads TGCGCCAGCAGCCACCCAGGGTACCAAGAGACCCAGTACTTC. Its protein product is CASSHPGYQETQYF.

There are a few counts of this clonotype. The V call is TRBV15, the J call TRBJ1-3, with a weak D call TRBD1 (5 bases). Germline V lookup: CDR1 LNHNV, CDR2 YYDKDF (reference sequence). Deletions cut 0 bases from V and 0 bases from J, with 9 bases between. CDR3 length equals 16 residues. CDR3 sequence (DNA): TGTGCCACCAGCAGAGATCCGGGACCCTCTGGAAACACCATATATTTT. Translating gives CATSRDPGPSGNTIYF.

The gene calls are TRBV12-3 or TRBV12-4 and TRBJ2-7; D is uncertain. The CDR3 spans 15 residues. Trimming shortened V by 5 bases and J by 1 base, and 15 bases separated the two germline ends. The CDR3 protein is CASSHPGRGSYEQYF. CDR3 nucleotides: TGTGCCAGCAGTCACCCTGGCAGAGGATCCTACGAGCAGTACTTC.

The rearrangement uses TRBV7-9 and TRBJ2-7; TRBD1 matches at 10 bases. V shed 6 bases and J 4 bases; nucleotides not matched to a gene: 9. Germline V lookup: CDR1 SEHNR, CDR2 FQNEAQ (reference sequence). CDR3 length: 15 residues. The DNA for the CDR3 is TGTGCCAGCAGTCCAACGGGACAGGGGATTTACGAGCAGTACTTC. It yields the protein CASSPTGQGIYEQYF.

This chain joins TRBV6-6 and TRBJ2-1; D is perhaps TRBD2 (5 bases). V was trimmed by 8 bases and J by 7 bases, leaving 9 bases between them. CDR1 and CDR2 from the germline V gene are MNHNY and SVGAGI (reference sequence). The CDR3 extends over 11 amino acids. The DNA of the CDR3 is TGTGCCAGCGGGGAGTGGAATGAGCAGTTCTTC. This sequence encodes CASGEWNEQFF.

V is TRBV2 and J is TRBJ2-3; D gene ambiguous. Between the trimmed V and J ends, which lost 6 bases and 0 bases, there was a span of 13 bases. This CDR3 spans 15 amino acids. CDR1 is SNHLY and CDR2 is FYNNEI in the germline V gene. The CDR3 sequence: CASSLGSSSTDTQYF. In DNA, the CDR3 is TGTGCCAGCAGCTTGGGTTCTTCTAGCACAGATACGCAGTATTTT.

The V gene is TRBV12-5, the J gene TRBJ2-1; 11 nucleotides agree with TRBD2. The CDR3 covers 14 residues. The germline V gene has CDR1 LGHNT and CDR2 FRNRAP. V lost 8 bases to trimming and J lost 6 bases; unmatched junction nucleotides: 6. The CDR3 DNA follows: TGTGCTAGTTCCCTAGCGGGAGGACCCAATGAGCAGTTCTTC. Amino acids: CASSLAGGPNEQFF.